This T cell receptor beta chain was sequenced in a study of blood T cell repertoires in COVID-19 (dated by TCRdb to 2020 to 2021). About the investigation overall: Samples from collaborators originated in the United States, Italy and Spain and spanned both the acute and convalescent phases of COVID-19. The material from the prospective study consisted of cDNA or gDNA derived from T cells, B-cell-depleted T cells, or PBMCs. The dataset comprised deeply sampled blood TCRbeta repertoires from subjects exposed to, actively infected with, or recovered from COVID-19. The repertoires were made available in a free public database intended to serve as a resource for research on the immune response to SARS-CoV-2. The samples were drawn from two sources: the first 160 participants of the ongoing ImmuneRACE study, and 1,000 to 1,500 subjects contributed by 6 global collaborators. Sample metadata almost always included a de-identified subject ID, COVID-19 status, age in years and sex. Where available, HLA class I and class II types were taken from metadata supplied by the sample provider and were not determined by assay-based typing.

Sequences MNHNS (CDR1) and SASEGT (CDR2) are obtained from the germline V gene. Trimming removed 3 bases from V and 5 bases from J, leaving 10 bases between the germline ends. From the cysteine up to the phenylalanine, the CDR3 has a length of 13 residues. Only CDR3 DNA is held: 39 bases, read in frame from base 1. The paper's findings and limits, for the study overall: The quantity of clinical and demographic metadata differed by source and by participant and was supplied without curation.

The collaborating institutions used their own protocols to collect whole blood in K2EDTA tubes. Collaborator samples were shipped for TCRbeta analysis as frozen whole blood, isolated PBMCs, or DNA extracted from either sample type. The immunoSEQ Assay, a bias-controlled multiplex PCR, was used to amplify TCRbeta CDR3 regions from genomic DNA. The authors' pipeline ran thus. The number of nucleated cells in each sample was estimated from the amplification of reference gene primers within the assay. Sequence reads were collapsed and filtered to measure the absolute abundance of every unique TCRbeta CDR3 rearrangement. For each sample, productive Simpson clonality was calculated as the square root of Simpson's diversity index across productive rearrangements. Held by TCRdb, this immuneACCESS table contains in-frame sequences only and omits some clones. Under half of the omission traces to an unresolved V gene where checked; the cause of the rest is unknown. Clone size and the V and J calls come from that table; the DNA yielded D and trimming. Here the sample has 380,000 or so clones; about 80% occur a single time. 1.1% of the sample is held by the ten biggest clonotypes.

As concerns this clone: The antigen it recognizes is unknown. No much larger clone is present one base from it, and per-base qualities are unavailable.

The sample comprised peripheral blood. The TCR sequence derives from a human donor with acute or convalescent COVID-19. The donor label of this sample is uncertain. The chain employs TRBV6-1 and TRBJ1-2; no confident D gene assignment can be made. The CDR3 reads as follows: CASSEGKPYGYTF. The DNA is TGTGCCAGCAGTGAGGGCAAGCCTTATGGCTACACCTTC.